This entry features one TCR beta chain sequence. Its antigen is not known. The germline V gene encodes CDR1 SGDLS and CDR2 YYNGEE. The CDR3 is 14 amino acids. V lost 0 bases to trimming and J lost 6 bases, with 12 bases between them. The study ran its PCR with 60 Vbeta and 13 Jbeta primers. Using immunoSEQ multiplex PCR, the repertoire was profiled, and TCRdb retains in-frame clones only, with some absent. The sample lists about 89,000 clones, less than 80% occurring once. The data are from a study of cytomegalovirus exposure and HLA in healthy donors. Whole-study findings and limits: Sequencing probably produced one cluster of sequence variants that were highly shared.

Sequenced input: PBMCs. The genes are TRBV9 and TRBJ1-2; D possibly corresponds to TRBD1 (5 bases). This clonotype originated in a man younger than 40 in good health and CMV-seronegative. This CDR3 is CASSVGGGADGYTF. For the CDR3, the DNA is TGTGCCAGCAGCGTAGGGGGCGGGGCGGATGGCTACACCTTC.